These T cell receptor beta chains were read from a single sample in a study of CD8 T cells in ankylosing spondylitis. MiXCR was run by TCRdb on the 5' RACE reads, yielding one entry per CDR3 protein. The data hold fewer than 200,000 distinct CDR3 sequences, with 15% to 20% observed a single time. Sequenced material: blood, either unsorted or a sorted T cell fraction (not recorded which). The receptors were gathered from a male donor under 35 with ankylosing spondylitis or in good health (not recorded which). CDR3s include the opening cysteine and the closing phenylalanine or tryptophan. D genes are given only for firm matches. Clone size is shown for a subset of rows, as once, few, many or a class of expanded clone.

v_call: TRBV5-5; clone_size: many; cdr3_length: 14; j_call: TRBJ2-5; d_call: .; cdr3_aa: CASSSGALVETQYF; cdr3_nt: TGTGCCAGCAGCAGCGGCGCCCTCGTAGAGACCCAGTACTTC
v_call: TRBV7-2; clone_size: many; cdr3_length: 17; j_call: TRBJ2-7; d_call: TRBD2; cdr3_aa: CASSLARLAEGSLEQYF; cdr3_nt: TGTGCCAGCAGCTTAGCGAGACTAGCAGAAGGCTCTCTCGAGCAGTACTTC
v_call: TRBV5-1; clone_size: many; cdr3_length: 15; j_call: TRBJ2-1; d_call: .; cdr3_aa: CASSRGQTSYNEQFF; cdr3_nt: TGCGCCAGCAGCCGCGGACAAACCTCCTACAATGAGCAGTTCTTC
v_call: TRBV6-2/TRBV6-3; clone_size: many; cdr3_length: 17; j_call: TRBJ2-6; d_call: .; cdr3_aa: CASSSLGWSSGANVLTF; cdr3_nt: TGTGCCAGCAGTAGCCTGGGGTGGAGCTCTGGGGCCAACGTCCTGACTTTC
v_call: TRBV28; clone_size: many; cdr3_length: 14; j_call: TRBJ2-1; d_call: TRBD2; cdr3_aa: CASRKGLAGSEQFF; cdr3_nt: TGTGCCAGCAGAAAAGGACTAGCGGGAAGTGAGCAGTTCTTC
v_call: TRBV6-1; clone_size: many; cdr3_length: 13; j_call: TRBJ1-3; d_call: .; cdr3_aa: CASRRDTLDTIYF; cdr3_nt: TGTGCCAGCAGGAGGGACACCTTGGACACCATATATTTT
v_call: TRBV11-2; clone_size: many; cdr3_length: 14; j_call: TRBJ1-2; d_call: TRBD1; cdr3_aa: CASTLTGTGDGYTF; cdr3_nt: TGTGCCAGCACCCTGACCGGGACAGGGGATGGCTACACCTTC
v_call: TRBV20-1; clone_size: few; cdr3_length: 14; j_call: TRBJ2-7; d_call: .; cdr3_aa: CSARVSSDFGEQYF; cdr3_nt: TGCAGTGCTAGAGTGAGTAGTGACTTCGGGGAGCAGTACTTC
v_call: TRBV12-3/TRBV12-4; clone_size: many; cdr3_length: 13; j_call: TRBJ1-6; d_call: .; cdr3_aa: CASSLVGDSPLHF; cdr3_nt: TGTGCCAGCAGTTTAGTTGGAGATTCACCCCTCCACTTT
v_call: TRBV5-1; clone_size: many; cdr3_length: 12; j_call: TRBJ2-1; d_call: .; cdr3_aa: CASSPERGGWIF; cdr3_nt: TGCGCCAGCAGCCCCGAAAGAGGGGGGTGGATCTTC
v_call: TRBV7-8; clone_size: .; cdr3_length: 15; j_call: TRBJ2-3; d_call: TRBD2; cdr3_aa: CASSPSGMGTDTQYF; cdr3_nt: TGTGCCAGCAGCCCTAGCGGGATGGGCACAGATACGCAGTATTTT
v_call: TRBV7-2; clone_size: many; cdr3_length: 14; j_call: TRBJ2-1; d_call: .; cdr3_aa: CASSLYGIYNEQFF; cdr3_nt: TGTGCCAGCAGTCTATACGGGATTTACAATGAGCAGTTCTTC
v_call: TRBV3-1; clone_size: many; cdr3_length: 15; j_call: TRBJ2-3; d_call: TRBD2; cdr3_aa: CASSLLAGAADTQYF; cdr3_nt: TGTGCCAGCAGCCTTTTAGCGGGAGCTGCAGATACGCAGTATTTT
v_call: TRBV7-2; clone_size: many; cdr3_length: 15; j_call: TRBJ2-5; d_call: TRBD2; cdr3_aa: CASSLLAGWVETQYF; cdr3_nt: TGTGCCAGCAGCTTACTAGCGGGTTGGGTAGAGACCCAGTACTTC
v_call: TRBV6-6; clone_size: many; cdr3_length: 16; j_call: TRBJ1-2; d_call: TRBD1; cdr3_aa: CASSYVGDRGVTGYTF; cdr3_nt: TGTGCCAGCAGTTACGTCGGGGACAGGGGTGTTACGGGCTACACCTTC
v_call: TRBV30; clone_size: many; cdr3_length: 14; j_call: TRBJ1-6; d_call: .; cdr3_aa: CAWRKDRRNSPLHF; cdr3_nt: TGTGCCTGGAGAAAGGACAGAAGAAATTCACCCCTCCACTTT
v_call: TRBV11-1; clone_size: .; cdr3_length: 18; j_call: TRBJ2-1; d_call: TRBD2; cdr3_aa: CASSPLGSAGGEGNEQFF; cdr3_nt: TGTGCCAGCAGCCCTCTAGGCTCAGCGGGAGGGGAAGGCAATGAGCAGTTCTTC
v_call: TRBV29-1; clone_size: few; cdr3_length: 15; j_call: TRBJ2-1; d_call: .; cdr3_aa: CSVEWRGRHVGEQFF; cdr3_nt: TGCAGCGTTGAATGGCGTGGGAGGCACGTTGGGGAGCAGTTCTTC
v_call: TRBV27; clone_size: many; cdr3_length: 15; j_call: TRBJ2-1; d_call: TRBD2; cdr3_aa: CASRILADSYNEQFF; cdr3_nt: TGTGCCAGCAGGATTCTAGCGGACTCCTACAATGAGCAGTTCTTC
v_call: TRBV11-3; clone_size: .; cdr3_length: 13; j_call: TRBJ2-2; d_call: .; cdr3_aa: CASSLDVTGELFF; cdr3_nt: TGTGCCAGCAGCTTAGACGTCACCGGGGAGCTGTTTTTT
v_call: TRBV29-1; clone_size: .; cdr3_length: 14; j_call: TRBJ2-3; d_call: TRBD2; cdr3_aa: CSVGLGLATSTQYF; cdr3_nt: TGCAGCGTTGGTCTGGGACTAGCGACCTCTACGCAGTATTTT
v_call: TRBV7-2; clone_size: many; cdr3_length: 13; j_call: TRBJ2-5; d_call: .; cdr3_aa: CASSPRDGGTQYF; cdr3_nt: TGTGCCAGCAGCCCTCGGGACGGCGGGACCCAGTACTTC
v_call: TRBV29-1; clone_size: .; cdr3_length: 10; j_call: TRBJ2-7; d_call: .; cdr3_aa: CSVFVHEQYF; cdr3_nt: TGCAGCGTTTTCGTCCACGAGCAGTACTTC
v_call: TRBV19; clone_size: many; cdr3_length: 13; j_call: TRBJ2-7; d_call: TRBD1; cdr3_aa: CASRRTGAYEQYF; cdr3_nt: TGTGCCAGTAGAAGGACAGGGGCCTACGAGCAGTACTTC
v_call: TRBV29-1; clone_size: many; cdr3_length: 16; j_call: TRBJ2-5; d_call: TRBD2; cdr3_aa: CSVGKLAGGNQETQYF; cdr3_nt: TGCAGCGTTGGAAAGCTAGCGGGAGGAAACCAAGAGACCCAGTACTTC
v_call: TRBV24-1; clone_size: many; cdr3_length: 15; j_call: TRBJ1-1; d_call: TRBD1; cdr3_aa: CATSEPGQGRTEAFF; cdr3_nt: TGTGCCACCAGTGAGCCGGGACAGGGGAGAACTGAAGCTTTCTTT
v_call: TRBV29-1; clone_size: many; cdr3_length: 13; j_call: TRBJ2-1; d_call: TRBD2; cdr3_aa: CSAPGGLAGEQFF; cdr3_nt: TGCAGCGCCCCCGGAGGACTAGCGGGGGAGCAGTTCTTC
v_call: TRBV14; clone_size: many; cdr3_length: 17; j_call: TRBJ2-2; d_call: .; cdr3_aa: CASSQVLRQLNTGELFF; cdr3_nt: TGTGCCAGCAGCCAAGTTTTAAGGCAGTTAAACACCGGGGAGCTGTTTTTT
v_call: TRBV7-3; clone_size: many; cdr3_length: 13; j_call: TRBJ2-3; d_call: .; cdr3_aa: CASSRPPADTQYF; cdr3_nt: TGTGCCAGCAGCCGACCCCCCGCAGATACGCAGTATTTT
v_call: TRBV4-1; clone_size: .; cdr3_length: 18; j_call: TRBJ2-1; d_call: .; cdr3_aa: CASSQDVMGPPNGDEQFF; cdr3_nt: TGCGCCAGCAGCCAAGACGTGATGGGACCCCCCAACGGCGATGAGCAGTTCTTC
v_call: TRBV20-1; clone_size: many; cdr3_length: 14; j_call: TRBJ2-1; d_call: TRBD2; cdr3_aa: CSAVRLAANNEQFF; cdr3_nt: TGCAGTGCTGTCCGACTAGCGGCTAACAATGAGCAGTTCTTC
v_call: TRBV7-6; clone_size: .; cdr3_length: 16; j_call: TRBJ2-1; d_call: .; cdr3_aa: CASSLGPSVPVNEQFF; cdr3_nt: TGTGCCAGCAGCTTAGGCCCTAGCGTCCCAGTCAATGAGCAGTTCTTC
v_call: TRBV12-3/TRBV12-4; clone_size: many; cdr3_length: 15; j_call: TRBJ2-1; d_call: .; cdr3_aa: CASRPTSFSYNEQFF; cdr3_nt: TGTGCCAGCCGTCCAACTAGCTTCTCCTACAATGAGCAGTTCTTC
v_call: TRBV5-5; clone_size: many; cdr3_length: 16; j_call: TRBJ2-2; d_call: TRBD1; cdr3_aa: CASSDGQDLYTGELFF; cdr3_nt: TGTGCCAGCAGCGATGGACAGGATTTGTACACCGGGGAGCTGTTTTTT
v_call: TRBV15; clone_size: many; cdr3_length: 16; j_call: TRBJ2-2; d_call: TRBD1; cdr3_aa: CATSRGQGDHTGELFF; cdr3_nt: TGTGCCACCAGCAGGGGACAGGGGGATCACACCGGGGAGCTGTTTTTT
v_call: TRBV6-2/TRBV6-3; clone_size: .; cdr3_length: 15; j_call: TRBJ2-1; d_call: .; cdr3_aa: CASSYSPYSYNEQFF; cdr3_nt: TGTGCCAGCAGTTACTCACCCTACTCCTACAATGAGCAGTTCTTC
v_call: TRBV11-2; clone_size: many; cdr3_length: 14; j_call: TRBJ1-6; d_call: TRBD1; cdr3_aa: CASTSGTVNSPLHF; cdr3_nt: TGTGCCAGCACCTCAGGGACAGTTAATTCACCCCTCCACTTT
v_call: TRBV12-3/TRBV12-4; clone_size: many; cdr3_length: 16; j_call: TRBJ2-2; d_call: TRBD1; cdr3_aa: CASTGDRGRGTGELFF; cdr3_nt: TGTGCCAGCACCGGGGACAGGGGGCGCGGAACCGGGGAGCTGTTTTTT
v_call: TRBV20-1; clone_size: many; cdr3_length: 14; j_call: TRBJ2-3; d_call: .; cdr3_aa: CSARPRTSTDTQYF; cdr3_nt: TGCAGTGCTAGACCCAGGACTAGCACAGATACGCAGTATTTT
v_call: TRBV11-3; clone_size: .; cdr3_length: 15; j_call: TRBJ2-5; d_call: TRBD1; cdr3_aa: CASSSGTGPRETQYF; cdr3_nt: TGTGCCAGCAGCTCCGGGACAGGGCCCCGAGAGACCCAGTACTTC
v_call: TRBV6-2/TRBV6-3; clone_size: many; cdr3_length: 16; j_call: TRBJ2-1; d_call: TRBD2; cdr3_aa: CASSLGRLAGVGEQFF; cdr3_nt: TGTGCCAGCAGTTTGGGGAGACTAGCGGGAGTCGGGGAGCAGTTCTTC
v_call: TRBV20-1; clone_size: many; cdr3_length: 15; j_call: TRBJ2-7; d_call: TRBD2; cdr3_aa: CSAREPGTSFYEQYF; cdr3_nt: TGCAGTGCTAGAGAACCCGGGACTAGCTTCTACGAGCAGTACTTC
v_call: TRBV5-1; clone_size: many; cdr3_length: 16; j_call: TRBJ2-3; d_call: .; cdr3_aa: CASSTRLRRATDTQYF; cdr3_nt: TGCGCCAGCAGCACAAGACTGCGACGGGCCACAGATACGCAGTATTTT
v_call: TRBV11-1; clone_size: many; cdr3_length: 17; j_call: TRBJ2-3; d_call: .; cdr3_aa: CASSSYGLGTSTDTQYF; cdr3_nt: TGTGCCAGCAGCTCCTACGGACTGGGGACGAGCACAGATACGCAGTATTTT
v_call: TRBV4-1; clone_size: many; cdr3_length: 17; j_call: TRBJ2-1; d_call: .; cdr3_aa: CASSQDQKGHSYNEQFF; cdr3_nt: TGCGCCAGCAGCCAAGATCAGAAAGGGCACTCCTACAATGAGCAGTTCTTC
v_call: TRBV7-9; clone_size: few; cdr3_length: 16; j_call: TRBJ1-5; d_call: TRBD1; cdr3_aa: CASSSGSGGRNQPQHF; cdr3_nt: TGTGCCAGCAGCTCGGGGTCAGGGGGCCGAAATCAGCCCCAGCATTTT
v_call: TRBV24-1; clone_size: many; cdr3_length: 13; j_call: TRBJ2-7; d_call: .; cdr3_aa: CATRQGRYDEQYF; cdr3_nt: TGTGCCACCAGACAGGGAAGGTATGACGAGCAGTACTTC
v_call: TRBV20-1; clone_size: .; cdr3_length: 14; j_call: TRBJ2-7; d_call: TRBD2; cdr3_aa: CSGGSGSFGDEQYF; cdr3_nt: TGCAGTGGGGGTAGCGGGAGTTTTGGGGACGAGCAGTACTTC
v_call: TRBV29-1; clone_size: few; cdr3_length: 15; j_call: TRBJ2-5; d_call: TRBD2; cdr3_aa: CSVQSGVAGGETQYF; cdr3_nt: TGCAGCGTCCAGAGCGGGGTAGCGGGAGGGGAGACCCAGTACTTC